A single sample gave rise to the 4 T cell receptor beta chains below, sequenced in a study of cytomegalovirus exposure and HLA in healthy donors. 13 Jbeta primers and 60 Vbeta primers were used for the PCR. Libraries were prepared by immunoSEQ multiplex PCR; TCRdb keeps only in-frame clonotypes and omits some of them. The sample carries 50,000 to 55,000 clones, about 50% recorded once. The sequencing sample was made of PBMCs. The receptors were gathered from a human donor in good health.

The chain joins TRBV6-4 to TRBJ2-2; weak D call: TRBD1 (7 bases). CDR1 is MRHNA and CDR2 is SNTAGT in the germline V gene. The ends were cut back, 3 bases at V and 6 bases at J, with 11 bases in the middle. This CDR3 region has 14 residues. CDR3 region: CASSEQGGAGELFF. CDR3 coding DNA: TGTGCCAGCAGTGAGCAGGGGGGAGCCGGGGAGCTGTTTTTT.

This chain links TRBV19 with TRBJ1-3, with a possible D match to TRBD1 (5 bases). From germline, CDR1 is LNHDA and CDR2 SQIVND (reference sequence). The V end lost 7 bases, the J end lost 0 bases, and 19 bases lay between the germline ends. The CDR3 is made up of 17 amino acids. CDR3 DNA: TGTGCCAGTACCTATACGCACGGGGGGAACTCTGGAAACACCATATATTTT. It specifies CASTYTHGGNSGNTIYF.

The CDR3 DNA sequence: TGTGCCAGTCAGGGTTTCACAGATACGCAGTATTTT. Protein product: CASQGFTDTQYF. The chain uses TRBV19 and TRBJ2-3; tentatively, D is TRBD1 (5 bases). Germline CDR1 is LNHDA and CDR2 is SQIVND (reference sequence). This CDR3 spans 12 amino acids. V lost 8 bases, J lost 2 bases, and 8 bases lay in between.

The J gene is TRBJ1-4, the V gene TRBV5-1; TRBD1 aligns across 10 bases. CDR1 and CDR2 from the germline V gene are SGHRS and YFSETQ. CDR3 length: 16 amino acids. V lost 0 bases, J lost 3 bases, and 2 bases stayed unmatched. CDR3 sequence (DNA): TGCGCCAGCAGCTTGGGACAGGGGGCGTCTAATGAAAAACTGTTTTTT. This translates into CASSLGQGASNEKLFF.